These 25 T cell receptor beta chains were all obtained from the same sample, sequenced in a study of control samples from healthy donors and cancer patients. Data came from immunoSEQ multiplex PCR; TCRdb stores just in-frame clones and leaves some out. The table includes approximately 99,000 clones, roughly four fifths detected once. Input material: blood. The receptors were gathered from a young man in good health.

The V gene is TRBV28, the J gene TRBJ2-4; a possible D gene is TRBD2 (6 bases). V was shortened by 3 bases and J by 9 bases, with 24 bases between the two germline ends. The CDR3 runs to 17 residues. Germline loops: CDR1 MDHEN, CDR2 SYDVKM. Here the CDR3 reads CASSFLEGTHPAGIQYF. CDR3 DNA: TGTGCCAGCAGTTTTTTAGAGGGGACTCACCCGGCTGGCATTCAGTACTTC. Full variable domain (missing parts from reference TRBV28 and TRBJ2-4): DVKVTQSSRYLVKRTGEKVFLECVQDMDHENMFWYRQDPGLGLRLIYFSYDVKMKEKGDIPEGYSVSREKKERFSLILESASTNQTSMYLCASSFLEGTHPAGIQYFGAGTRLSVL.

The chain has TRBV25-1 and TRBJ2-2, with a possible D match to TRBD2 (5 bases). CDR1 MGHDK and CDR2 SYGVNS come from the germline V gene. Trimming shortened V by 2 bases and J by 2 bases, and 18 bases separated the two germline ends. The CDR3 length is 18 residues. The CDR3 DNA is TGTGCCAGCAGTGAAGGTAGCGCGATACCAGAAAACACCGGGGAGCTGTTTTTT. Encoded protein: CASSEGSAIPENTGELFF.

In nucleotides, the CDR3 is TGTGCCAGTAGTATAAGAGCGAAAGGGGAGCTGTTTTTT. This translates into CASSIRAKGELFF. The chain is built from TRBV19 and TRBJ2-2; no firm D call. Looked up from germline, CDR1 is LNHDA and CDR2 is SQIVND (reference sequence). The V gene lost 2 bases and the J gene lost 8 bases, with 9 bases spanning the gap. This CDR3 has 13 amino acids.

The J gene is TRBJ2-7, the V gene TRBV21-1; the table's TRBD1 call for D was not verified on the DNA. TRBV21-1 represents a pseudogene. CDR3 size: 16 residues. The CDR3 coding sequence is TGTGCCAGCAGCAGTTCCCGGGGACAGGGGGCAGGAGAGCAGTACTTC. It is translated as CASSSSRGQGAGEQYF.

The chain combines TRBV19 with TRBJ2-3; weak D call: TRBD2 (5 bases). The length of the CDR3 is 15 residues. The germline CDR1 and CDR2 sequences are LNHDA and SQIVND (reference sequence). V lost 7 bases to trimming and J lost 2 bases, with 16 bases between them. Written as DNA, the CDR3 is TGTGCCAGTAAACGGGCGGGTTTTGACACAGATACGCAGTATTTT. This gives the protein CASKRAGFDTDTQYF.

V is TRBV28 and J is TRBJ1-1, with D perhaps matching TRBD1 (5 bases). Trimming pared 6 bases from V and 5 bases from J, leaving 13 bases between. This CDR3 contains 13 residues. In germline, CDR1 is MDHEN, CDR2 SYDVKM. The CDR3 here is CASRWSGGTEAFF. CDR3 nucleotides: TGTGCCAGCAGATGGTCCGGGGGGACTGAAGCTTTCTTT.

This chain connects TRBV2 to TRBJ2-7, with D uncertain. The germline gives CDR1 SNHLY, CDR2 FYNNEI. The V and J ends lost 7 bases and 6 bases respectively, with 16 bases between them. CDR3 length: 13 residues. The CDR3 spells CASKLLRLGEQYV. DNA of the CDR3: TGTGCCAGCAAATTACTCAGACTCGGCGAGCAGTACGTC.

This rearrangement joins TRBV7-2 to TRBJ1-6; D is unresolved. The CDR3 contains 13 residues. V lost 2 bases to trimming and J lost 7 bases, with 6 bases between them. Germline CDR1 SGHTA, CDR2 FQGNSA. CDR3 sequence reads: CASSLSYNSPLHF. CDR3 in DNA: TGTGCCAGCAGCTTAAGTTACAATTCACCCCTCCACTTT.

The J gene is TRBJ2-4, the V gene TRBV7-2, with 10 bases that match TRBD2. V lost 1 base, J lost 7 bases, and 4 bases stayed unmatched. The CDR3 is 15 residues long. The germline gives CDR1 SGHTA, CDR2 FQGNSA. The CDR3 protein is CASSLDSSGGNIQYF. CDR3 sequence (DNA): TGTGCCAGCAGCTTAGATAGTAGCGGGGGGAACATTCAGTACTTC.

The chain combines TRBV4-2 with TRBJ2-6; D is possibly TRBD2 (6 bases). Germline V gene sequence: CDR1 LGHNA, CDR2 YNFKEQ. There are 18 residues in the CDR3. Between the trimmed V and J ends, which lost 0 bases and 9 bases, there was a span of 21 bases. CDR3 loop: CASSQERWRGTRGNVLTF. In DNA form, the CDR3 reads TGTGCCAGCAGCCAAGAAAGGTGGCGGGGAACTCGAGGCAACGTCCTGACTTTC.

V usage is TRBV7-2 and J usage is TRBJ2-1, with 10 bases aligning to TRBD2. The CDR3 is 15 amino acids. V shed 5 bases, J shed 12 bases, and the junction held 13 bases outside the gene matches. CDR1 is SGHTA, CDR2 FQGNSA, per germline. CDR3 region: CASSHQAASGGRQFF. The CDR3 nucleotides read TGTGCCAGCAGCCACCAGGCTGCTAGCGGGGGTAGGCAGTTCTTC.

This chain links TRBV7-9 with TRBJ2-1, with D perhaps matching TRBD1 or TRBD2 (5 bases each). The CDR3 totals 15 residues. The germline gives CDR1 SEHNR, CDR2 FQNEAQ (reference sequence). The germline V and J ends were trimmed by 6 bases and 8 bases, with 20 bases remaining between them. The CDR3 spells CASRPPGPGRYEQFF. CDR3 sequence (DNA): TGTGCCAGCAGACCACCGGGACCGGGAAGGTATGAGCAGTTCTTC.

The genes are TRBV9 and TRBJ1-2; D is possibly TRBD1 (5 bases). The CDR3 is made up of 24 amino acids. V shed 0 bases and J shed 0 bases, with 36 bases lying between them. The germline CDR1 and CDR2 sequences are SGDLS and YYNGEE. The CDR3 nucleotides read TGTGCCAGCAGCGTAGAGGGGTATGGAAGCGAGGGAGTAGGGAGCGGGGAGACTAACTATGGCTACACCTTC. It yields the protein CASSVEGYGSEGVGSGETNYGYTF.

The V gene is TRBV19, the J gene TRBJ1-2; TRBD1 agrees at 8 bases. CDR3 length: 14 amino acids. Germline-derived CDR1 and CDR2 are LNHDA and SQIVND (reference sequence). V gave up 7 bases and J gave up 1 base; unmatched junction bases: 5. The CDR3 sequence is CASTRTGINYGYTF. For the CDR3, the DNA is TGTGCCAGTACCCGGACAGGGATTAACTATGGCTACACCTTC.

The chain uses TRBV9 and TRBJ2-3; TRBD2 agrees at 9 bases. Trimming took 2 bases from V and 3 from J; bases not matched to a gene: 10. The CDR3 has 17 amino acids. Germline assignment: CDR1 SGDLS and CDR2 YYNGEE. CDR3: CASSVGASGGRTDTQYF. The CDR3 DNA reads TGTGCCAGCAGCGTGGGTGCCAGCGGGGGGAGAACAGATACGCAGTATTTT.

V is TRBV4-1 and J is TRBJ1-2; 7 bases match TRBD1. The CDR3 is 15 amino acids. With V trimmed by 1 base and J by 1 base, 3 bases remained unmatched. Germline loops: CDR1 MGHRA, CDR2 YSYEKL. The CDR3, as DNA: TGCGCCAGCAGCCAAGCCGCAGGGGGTAACTATGGCTACACCTTC. The encoded protein is CASSQAAGGNYGYTF.

V usage is TRBV5-1 and J usage is TRBJ2-2; the D gene is possibly TRBD1 (5 bases). The CDR3 has 15 amino acids. Trimming cost V 3 bases and J 1 base, with 10 bases left between them. The germline V gene has CDR1 SGHRS and CDR2 YFSETQ. This CDR3 reads CASSSSTGNTGELFF. DNA for the CDR3: TGCGCCAGCAGCTCAAGTACAGGGAACACCGGGGAGCTGTTTTTT.

The chain joins TRBV11-2 to TRBJ1-6, with D uncertain. In germline, CDR1 is SGHAT, CDR2 FQNNGV. The V and J ends lost 2 bases and 7 bases respectively, with 6 bases between them. CDR3 length: 13 amino acids. CDR3 sequence (DNA): TGTGCCAGCAGCTTAAGTCAAAATTCACCCCTCCACTTT. It specifies CASSLSQNSPLHF.

The genes are TRBV5-1 and TRBJ2-2; D uncertain. There are 13 residues in the CDR3. Germline loops: CDR1 SGHRS, CDR2 YFSETQ. V lost 2 bases, J lost 5 bases, and 7 bases lay in between. The DNA of the CDR3 is TGCGCCAGCAGCTTTGACGTGACCGGGGAGCTGTTTTTT. Protein: CASSFDVTGELFF.

The CDR3 reads CASSSPGRPYEQYV. CDR3 nucleotides: TGTGCCAGCAGCTCCCCCGGGCGCCCCTACGAGCAGTACGTC. The chain carries TRBV11-2 and TRBJ2-7; D call uncertain. Trimming cost V 4 bases and J 2 bases, with 12 bases left between them. Germline CDR1 reads SGHAT; CDR2 reads FQNNGV. This CDR3 has 14 amino acids.

The chain recombines TRBV18 with TRBJ1-2; 7 bases match TRBD1. Germline V gene data show CDR1 as KGHSH and CDR2 as LQKENI. The V gene end was trimmed by 3 bases and the J gene end by 8 bases; junction bases not matched to a gene: 9. This CDR3 comprises 14 residues. The CDR3: CASSPYMGQSGYTF. As DNA, the CDR3 is TGTGCCAGCTCACCGTACATGGGACAGTCCGGCTACACCTTC.

The V gene is TRBV7-9, the J gene TRBJ1-5, with 8 nucleotides matching TRBD1. The V gene's germline CDR1 is SEHNR and CDR2 FQNEAQ (reference sequence). The CDR3 is 16 residues long. V lost 5 bases to trimming and J lost 6 bases; unmatched junction nucleotides: 12. The CDR3 DNA reads TGTGCCAGCAGCCCCCCGAAAGGACAGGGAGGTCAGCCCCAGCATTTT. Amino acids: CASSPPKGQGGQPQHF.

The V gene is TRBV30, the J gene TRBJ1-2; a weak D match, TRBD1 (6 bases). The germline V gene has CDR1 GTSNPN and CDR2 SVGIG (reference sequence). This CDR3 contains 17 residues. Trimming cost V 2 bases and J 0 bases, with 19 bases left between them. CDR3 sequence reads: CAWSPVSGTRSNYGYTF. The CDR3 bases are TGTGCCTGGAGTCCTGTAAGCGGGACACGTTCTAACTATGGCTACACCTTC.

J is TRBJ1-2 and V is TRBV5-1, with 10 bases matching TRBD1. The CDR3 is 15 amino acids. V was clipped by 0 bases and J by 8 bases; unmatched bases: 7. CDR1 and CDR2 from the germline V gene are SGHRS and YFSETQ. In DNA, the CDR3 is TGCGCCAGCAGCTTGGGGACAGGGGGAGTGGAAGGCTACACCTTC. Protein product: CASSLGTGGVEGYTF.

This chain links TRBV7-9 with TRBJ1-6, with 7 bases identical to TRBD1. Germline lookup yields CDR1 SEHNR and CDR2 FQNEAQ (reference sequence). The junction had 9 bases not matched to a gene; V was cut back by 4 bases and J by 6 bases. The CDR3 contains 16 residues. CDR3 protein: CASSSDGTVPNSPLHF. In DNA, the CDR3 is TGTGCCAGCAGCTCTGATGGGACAGTCCCTAATTCACCCCTCCACTTT. Looking up the rest from reference TRBV7-9 and TRBJ1-6 gives the full variable domain: DTGVSQNPRHKITKRGQNVTFRCDPISEHNRLYWYRQTLGQGPEFLTYFQNEAQLEKSRLLSDRFSAERPKGSFSTLEIQRTEQGDSAMYLCASSSDGTVPNSPLHFGNGTRLTVT.